This T cell receptor (beta chain) was sequenced during a study of T cells in women clearing cervical HPV infection (dated by TCRdb to 2017 to 2018). A note on the overall study: The cases were about 27 women with histologically confirmed HPV16-related CIN3 or worse, and 2 of these cases were invasive cancers. The controls were fewer than 30 women whose single incident HPV16 infection cleared within 12 months with no development of precancer or cancer. Since only a few of the women had HLA typing available, the possibility that HLA type was acting as a confounder could not be ruled out. Five blinded duplicates per group were added as quality controls, giving 60 or so samples: some 50 participants and around ten replicates. Blood from cases was collected at the visit where the lesion was first found, while blood from controls was collected once the infection could no longer be detected. Cases had a median age of 34 years and controls had a median age of about 37, with no significant differences in baseline characteristics. The exploratory proof-of-principle case-control study was nested within the Guanacaste HPV Natural History Study in Costa Rica and compared TCR repertoires across cervical HPV16 outcomes. Cases were matched to controls by age within five years and by the year the sample was collected. The parent cohort enrolled roughly 9,300 women aged 18 or older in Guanacaste, Costa Rica, in about 1992 to 1994 and followed the women for about 7 years. Among cases, blood sampling came a median of roughly 140 days after lesion detection, with an interquartile range of roughly 90 to 230 days. Results the study describes overall, beyond this receptor: TCR repertoire richness was significantly higher in CIN3+ cases than in controls across sequencing depths, while evenness did not differ. Whether associations preceded infection or resulted from infection could not be shown with the cross-sectional design, and effector/memory subsets and HPV-specific T cells were not isolated. Lower TRBV6-7 relative abundance was observed in cases than in controls (approximately 0.1% versus 0.16%; Bonferroni P = 0.0008). Cases were distinguished from controls with an estimated AUC of over 0.75 by random forest classifiers combining richness and V gene abundances. Because the number of T cells per sample was unknown, the richness differences could reflect varying T-cell content rather than repertoire biology.

The CDR3 measures 17 amino acids from cysteine to phenylalanine. Part of the CDR3 DNA is given, 42 bases translated from base 1. V loses 4 bases at its end and J loses 4 bases; junction bases beyond the gene matches: 10. The germline V gene specifies SNHLY as CDR1 and FYNNEI as CDR2. Every participant had a single incident cervical HPV16 infection, and women with prevalent HPV16 infections were excluded. Cervical HPV DNA was detected by MY09/MY11 PCR, and genotyping was performed by dot-blot hybridization. Roughly 15 mL of heparinized blood was centrifuged, after which the buffy coat was aliquoted, frozen at -30 degrees C, and then stored at -80 degrees C. Genomic DNA was extracted from buffy coat specimens using QIAGEN kits. The immunoSEQ assay used multiplex PCR to amplify TCR beta CDR3 regions from an average of approximately 1,300 ng of genomic DNA per sample. Primer bias was corrected in the assay by using a complete synthetic TCR repertoire to establish an amplification baseline. Amplicons were sequenced on the Illumina platform. The published analysis was carried out like this. Sequences were error-corrected by clustering with frequency ratios and a modified nearest-neighbor algorithm, then analyzed in the immunoSEQ Analyzer with IMGT gene definitions. At each rarefaction depth, TCR richness and evenness were averaged across 20 rarefaction repeats, and samples with fewer sequences than that depth were excluded. Wilcoxon rank sum tests with FDR correction were used to compare V, D and J gene relative abundances between the groups. For the blinded duplicates, the intraclass correlation was approximately 96% for TCR richness and averaged 76.4% across around 66 gene segments. The immuneACCESS repertoire file appears here via TCRdb, limited to in-frame rearrangements. These files lack a portion of the clones; in checked studies, under half of the deficit traces to unresolved V genes, and the cause of the others is not known. The V and J calls and clone size are taken from that table; D and trimming were inferred from the DNA. The table kept for this sample lists about 48,000 clones. Around 1.6% of the sample is taken by the ten largest.

In the absence of a count, this clone is rated medium-sized (0.01 to 0.1%) from its frequency. No cognate antigen has been identified for it. The read finishes 3 residues shy of the CDR3 end, and the germline J gene is used to complete it. Sequencing input: blood buffy coat. This receptor was taken from a woman aged 18-70 years with a cervical HPV16 infection that either progressed to CIN3+ or cleared (not recorded which). The chain was built from TRBV2 and TRBJ2-3; 11 bases in the junction line up with TRBD2. The CDR3 sequence is CASSGRSSGRSPDTQYF. Incomplete CDR3 DNA: TGTGCCAGCAGTGGAAGGTCTAGCGGGAGGAGTCCAGATACG.